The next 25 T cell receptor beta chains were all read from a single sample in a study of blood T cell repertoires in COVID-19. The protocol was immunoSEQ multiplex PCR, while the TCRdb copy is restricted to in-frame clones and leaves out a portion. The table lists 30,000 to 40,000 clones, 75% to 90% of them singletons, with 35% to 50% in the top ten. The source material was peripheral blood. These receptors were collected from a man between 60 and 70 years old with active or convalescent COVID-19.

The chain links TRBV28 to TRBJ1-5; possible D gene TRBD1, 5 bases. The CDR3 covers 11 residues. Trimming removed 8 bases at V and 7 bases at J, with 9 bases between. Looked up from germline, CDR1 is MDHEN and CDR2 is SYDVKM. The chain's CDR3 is CASGRVQPQHF. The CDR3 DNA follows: TGTGCCAGCGGCAGGGTCCAGCCCCAGCATTTT.

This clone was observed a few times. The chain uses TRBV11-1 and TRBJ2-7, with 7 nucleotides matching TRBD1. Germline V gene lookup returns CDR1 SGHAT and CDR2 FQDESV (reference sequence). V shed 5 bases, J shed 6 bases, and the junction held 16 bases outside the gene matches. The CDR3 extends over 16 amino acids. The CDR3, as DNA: TGTGCCAGCAGCCACTCAAAACGGGACAGTCGGCGCGAGCAGTACGTC. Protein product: CASSHSKRDSRREQYV.

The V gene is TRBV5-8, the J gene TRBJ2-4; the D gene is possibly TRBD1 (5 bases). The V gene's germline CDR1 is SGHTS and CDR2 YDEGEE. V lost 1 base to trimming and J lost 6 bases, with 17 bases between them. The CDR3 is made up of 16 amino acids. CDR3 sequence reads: CASSLFPDSRTNIQYF. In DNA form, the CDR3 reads TGTGCCAGCAGCTTGTTCCCCGACAGCCGTACAAACATTCAGTACTTC.

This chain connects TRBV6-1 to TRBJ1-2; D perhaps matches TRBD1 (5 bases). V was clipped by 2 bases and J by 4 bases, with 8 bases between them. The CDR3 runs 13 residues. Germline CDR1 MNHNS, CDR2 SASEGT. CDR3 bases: TGTGCCAGCAGTGAACAGGGTGGCTATGGCTACACCTTC. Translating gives CASSEQGGYGYTF.

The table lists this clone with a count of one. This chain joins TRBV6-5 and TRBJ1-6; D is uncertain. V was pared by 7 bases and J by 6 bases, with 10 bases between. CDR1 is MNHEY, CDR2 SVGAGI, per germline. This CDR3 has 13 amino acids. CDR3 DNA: TGTGCCAGCACCATCGGTACTAATTCACCCCTCCACTTT. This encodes CASTIGTNSPLHF.

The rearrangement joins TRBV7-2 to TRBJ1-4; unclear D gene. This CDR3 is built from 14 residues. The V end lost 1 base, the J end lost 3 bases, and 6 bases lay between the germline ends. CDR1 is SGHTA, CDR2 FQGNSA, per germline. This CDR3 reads CASSLDRANEKLFF. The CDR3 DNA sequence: TGTGCCAGCAGCTTAGACAGAGCTAATGAAAAACTGTTTTTT.

The CDR3 is CASSLGGWETQYF. The CDR3 DNA follows: TGTGCCAGCAGTCTAGGGGGCTGGGAGACCCAGTACTTC. The chain uses TRBV7-9 and TRBJ2-5; 7 bases map to TRBD1. With V trimmed by 6 bases and J by 5 bases, 6 bases remained unmatched. Per germline, CDR1 SEHNR and CDR2 FQNEAQ (reference sequence). This CDR3 spans 13 amino acids.

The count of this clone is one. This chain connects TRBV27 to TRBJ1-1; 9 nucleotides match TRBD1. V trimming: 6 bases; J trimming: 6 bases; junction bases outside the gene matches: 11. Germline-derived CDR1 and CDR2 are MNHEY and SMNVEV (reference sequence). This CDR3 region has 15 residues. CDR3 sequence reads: CASRGLDRGGAEAFF. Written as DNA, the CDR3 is TGTGCCAGCAGGGGCCTGGACAGGGGAGGCGCTGAAGCTTTCTTT.

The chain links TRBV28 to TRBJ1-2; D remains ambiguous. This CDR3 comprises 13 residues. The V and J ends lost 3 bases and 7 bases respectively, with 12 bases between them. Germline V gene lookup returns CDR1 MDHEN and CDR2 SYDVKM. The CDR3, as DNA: TGTGCCAGCAGTTTCCCCATAGGGAGTGGCTACACCTTC. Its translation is CASSFPIGSGYTF.

The CDR3 region is CASSQVGPTSGGPQETQYF. The CDR3 nucleotides are TGCGCCAGCAGCCAAGTGGGGCCGACTAGCGGGGGGCCTCAAGAGACCCAGTACTTC. The V call is TRBV4-1, the J call TRBJ2-5; 13 bases are shared with TRBD2. J gave up 2 bases and V 1 base, and 10 bases lay outside the gene matches. CDR1 and CDR2 from the germline V gene are MGHRA and YSYEKL. There are 19 residues in the CDR3.

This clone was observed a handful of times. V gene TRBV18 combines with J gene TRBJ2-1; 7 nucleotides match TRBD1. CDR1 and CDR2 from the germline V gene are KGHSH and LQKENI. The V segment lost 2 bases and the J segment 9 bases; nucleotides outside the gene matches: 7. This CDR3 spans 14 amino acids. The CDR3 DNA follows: TGTGCCAGCTCACCAAACAGGGGATGGGGTGAGCAGTTCTTC. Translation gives CASSPNRGWGEQFF.

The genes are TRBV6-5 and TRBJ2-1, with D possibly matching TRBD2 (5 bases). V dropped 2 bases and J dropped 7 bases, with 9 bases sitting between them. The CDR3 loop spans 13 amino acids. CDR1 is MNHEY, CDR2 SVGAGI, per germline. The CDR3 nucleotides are TGTGCCAGCAGTTACACGGGCGGGAATGAGCAGTTCTTC. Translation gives CASSYTGGNEQFF.

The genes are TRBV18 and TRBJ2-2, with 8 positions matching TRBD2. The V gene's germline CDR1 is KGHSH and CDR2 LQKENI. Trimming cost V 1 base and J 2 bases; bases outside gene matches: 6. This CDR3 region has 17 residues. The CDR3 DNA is TGTGCCAGCTCACCACGGAGCGGGGGTATAAACACCGGGGAGCTGTTTTTT. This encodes CASSPRSGGINTGELFF.

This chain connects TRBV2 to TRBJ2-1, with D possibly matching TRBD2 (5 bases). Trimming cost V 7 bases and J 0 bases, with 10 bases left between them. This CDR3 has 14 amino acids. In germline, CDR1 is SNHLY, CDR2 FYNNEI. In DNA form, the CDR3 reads TGTGCCAGCAAAGGCGACTACTCCTACAATGAGCAGTTCTTC. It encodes CASKGDYSYNEQFF.

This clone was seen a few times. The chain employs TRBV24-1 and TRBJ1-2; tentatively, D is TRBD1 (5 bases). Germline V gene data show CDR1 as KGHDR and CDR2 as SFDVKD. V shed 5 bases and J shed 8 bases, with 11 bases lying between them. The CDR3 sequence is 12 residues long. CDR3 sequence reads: CATSVGREGYTF. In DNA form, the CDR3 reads TGTGCCACCAGTGTGGGGCGCGAGGGCTACACCTTC.

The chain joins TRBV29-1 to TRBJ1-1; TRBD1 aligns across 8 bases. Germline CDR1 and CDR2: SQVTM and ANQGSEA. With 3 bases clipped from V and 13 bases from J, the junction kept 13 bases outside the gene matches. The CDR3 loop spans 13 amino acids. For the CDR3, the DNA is TGCAGCGTTGAGGCACAGGGGGTCAGGAAGGTTTTCTTT. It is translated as CSVEAQGVRKVFF.

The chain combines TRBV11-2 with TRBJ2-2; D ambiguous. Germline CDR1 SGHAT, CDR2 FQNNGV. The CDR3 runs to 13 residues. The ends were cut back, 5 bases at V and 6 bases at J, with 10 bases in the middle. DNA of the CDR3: TGTGCCAGCAGCACGCAGATGGCCGGGGAGCTGTTTTTT. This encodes CASSTQMAGELFF.

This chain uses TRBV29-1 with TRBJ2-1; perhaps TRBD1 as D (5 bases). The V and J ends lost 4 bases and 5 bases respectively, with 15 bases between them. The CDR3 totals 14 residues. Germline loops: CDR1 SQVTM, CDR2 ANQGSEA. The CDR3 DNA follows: TGCAGCGTTGGAAGGGGTCTGGGCAACAATGAGCAGTTCTTC. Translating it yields CSVGRGLGNNEQFF.

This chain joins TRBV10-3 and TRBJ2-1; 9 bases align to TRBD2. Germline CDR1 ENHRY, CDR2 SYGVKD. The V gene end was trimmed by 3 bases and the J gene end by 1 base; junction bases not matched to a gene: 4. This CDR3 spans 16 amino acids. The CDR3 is CAISDSGRLSYNEQFF. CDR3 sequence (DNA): TGTGCCATCAGTGACAGCGGGAGGTTATCCTACAATGAGCAGTTCTTC.

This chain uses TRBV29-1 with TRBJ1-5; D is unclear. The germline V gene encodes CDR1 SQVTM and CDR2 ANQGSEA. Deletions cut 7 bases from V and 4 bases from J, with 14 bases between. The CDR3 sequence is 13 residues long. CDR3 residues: CSAQTSANQPQHF. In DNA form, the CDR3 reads TGCAGCGCACAGACGTCAGCAAATCAGCCCCAGCATTTT.

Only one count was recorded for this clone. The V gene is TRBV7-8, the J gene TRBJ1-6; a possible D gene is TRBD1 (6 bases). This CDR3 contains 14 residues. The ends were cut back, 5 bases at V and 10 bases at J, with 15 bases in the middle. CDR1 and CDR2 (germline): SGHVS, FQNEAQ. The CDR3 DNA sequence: TGTGCCAGCAGCCGGTCAGGGGCTGGGTCACCCCTCCACTTT. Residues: CASSRSGAGSPLHF.

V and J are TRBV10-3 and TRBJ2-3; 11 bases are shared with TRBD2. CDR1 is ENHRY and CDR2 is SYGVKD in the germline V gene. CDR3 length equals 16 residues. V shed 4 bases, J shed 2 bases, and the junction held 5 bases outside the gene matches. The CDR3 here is CAISGPGLAATDTQYF. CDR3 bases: TGTGCCATCAGTGGCCCGGGACTAGCGGCCACAGATACGCAGTATTTT.

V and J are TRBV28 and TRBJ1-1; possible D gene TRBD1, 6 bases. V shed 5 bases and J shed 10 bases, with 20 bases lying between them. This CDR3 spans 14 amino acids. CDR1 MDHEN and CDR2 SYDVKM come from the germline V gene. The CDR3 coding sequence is TGTGCCAGCAGTCAATTCACAGGGTCTACGTCAGCTTTCTTT. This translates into CASSQFTGSTSAFF.

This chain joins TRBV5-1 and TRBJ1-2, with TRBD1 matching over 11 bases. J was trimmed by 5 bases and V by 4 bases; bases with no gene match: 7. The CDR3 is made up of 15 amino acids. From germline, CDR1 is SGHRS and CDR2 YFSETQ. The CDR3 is CASSLRDRGYYGYTF. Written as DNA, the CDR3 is TGCGCCAGCAGCCTCCGGGACAGGGGGTATTATGGCTACACCTTC.

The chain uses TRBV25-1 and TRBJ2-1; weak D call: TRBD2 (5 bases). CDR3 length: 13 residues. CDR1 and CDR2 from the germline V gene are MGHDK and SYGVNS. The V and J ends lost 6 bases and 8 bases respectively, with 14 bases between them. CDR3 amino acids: CASREAVWDEQFF. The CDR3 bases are TGTGCCAGCAGGGAGGCCGTTTGGGATGAGCAGTTCTTC.